Sequencing of this T cell receptor (beta chain) was carried out in a study of blood T cell repertoires in COVID-19. As for the study in general: PBMCs, B-cell-depleted T cells, or T cells provided the cDNA or gDNA that made up the material.

This CDR3 has 14 residues. The V gene's germline CDR1 is LGHNT and CDR2 FRNRAP. Trimming removed 6 bases at V and 1 base at J, with 12 bases between. The table came from immunoSEQ multiplex PCR; TCRdb's copy has only in-frame clones and leaves some out. The profile shows 90,000 or so clones, 88% of them singletons. The receptor's source is a man aged 55 to 70 with acute or convalescent COVID-19. The chain has TRBV12-5 and TRBJ1-1; D is possibly TRBD1 (5 bases). Sequences were obtained from peripheral blood. CDR3: CASGRDSSNTEAFF. Here the CDR3 DNA reads TGTGCTAGTGGCCGAGACAGTTCGAACACTGAAGCTTTCTTT.